Ten or more counts support the clone carrying this TCR beta chain. Antigen unknown. The data were taken from a study of T cells after yellow fever vaccination. General study results and limits: Reappearance after the booster was observed for most primary-vaccination clones (roughly 95% CD4, about 85% CD8).

TCR cDNA was made by 5'RACE template switching, adding a universal primer site and UMIs. TCRdb processed the 5' RACE reads anew with MiXCR; each CDR3 protein has one entry. This sample has 200,000 to 300,000 distinct CDR3 sequences, with 6% to 7.5% found just once. Germline CDR1 reads SGHDN; CDR2 reads FVKESK. Trimming at V came to 0 bases and at J to 9 bases, leaving 5 bases not matched to a gene. CDR3 length: 15 amino acids. V gene TRBV14 combines with J gene TRBJ2-1; the match to TRBD2 covers 10 bases. The material was CD4+ T cells sorted from PBMCs, obtained 15 days after the yellow fever booster vaccination. The sequence came from a man aged 30 to 39 who received the YFV17D yellow fever vaccine. The CDR3 DNA sequence: TGTGCCAGCAGCCAAGAGGGACTAGCGAGGAGTGAGCAGTTCTTC. Its protein is CASSQEGLARSEQFF.